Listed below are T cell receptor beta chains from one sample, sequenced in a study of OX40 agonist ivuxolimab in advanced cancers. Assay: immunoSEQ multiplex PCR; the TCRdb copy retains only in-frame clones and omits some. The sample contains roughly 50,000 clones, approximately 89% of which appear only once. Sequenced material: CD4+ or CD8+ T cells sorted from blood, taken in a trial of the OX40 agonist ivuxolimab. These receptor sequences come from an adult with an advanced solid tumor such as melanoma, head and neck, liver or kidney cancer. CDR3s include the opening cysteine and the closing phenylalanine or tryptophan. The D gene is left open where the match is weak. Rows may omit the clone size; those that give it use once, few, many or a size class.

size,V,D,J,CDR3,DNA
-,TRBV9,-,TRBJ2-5,CASSVDTGAGETQYF,TGTGCCAGCAGCGTGGATACAGGTGCTGGGGAGACCCAGTACTTC
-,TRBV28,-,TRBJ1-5,CASSLPGRRNQPQHF,TGTGCCAGCAGTCTTCCGGGACGGAGAAATCAGCCCCAGCATTTT
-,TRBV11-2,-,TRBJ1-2,CASSLDSGEGGYTF,TGTGCCAGCAGCTTAGATAGCGGGGAGGGTGGCTACACCTTC
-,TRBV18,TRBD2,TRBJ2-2,CASSPPSGGNAGELFF,TGTGCCAGCTCACCACCGTCGGGGGGGAACGCCGGGGAGCTGTTTTTT
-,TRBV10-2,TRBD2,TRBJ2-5,CASSESASGGPVQETQYF,TGCGCCAGCAGTGAGTCGGCTAGCGGGGGGCCCGTACAAGAGACCCAGTACTTC
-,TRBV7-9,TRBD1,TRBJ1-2,CASSLGQGAGGYTF,TGTGCCAGCAGCTTAGGCCAGGGGGCGGGTGGCTACACCTTC
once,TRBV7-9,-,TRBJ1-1,CASIDMGDTEAFF,TGTGCCAGCATCGACATGGGGGACACTGAAGCTTTCTTT
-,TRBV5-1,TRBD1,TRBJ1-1,CASSLEAGGNTEAFF,TGCGCCAGCAGCTTGGAGGCAGGGGGCAACACTGAAGCTTTCTTT
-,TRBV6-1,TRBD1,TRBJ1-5,CASSQGALQPQHF,TGTGCCAGCAGCCAGGGGGCTCTTCAGCCCCAGCATTTT
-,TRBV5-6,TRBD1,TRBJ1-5,CASSSGTGKNQPQHF,TGTGCCAGCAGTTCCGGGACAGGGAAAAATCAGCCCCAGCATTTT
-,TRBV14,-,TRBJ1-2,CASSQVTGYGYTF,TGTGCCAGCAGCCAAGTAACAGGGTATGGCTACACCTTC
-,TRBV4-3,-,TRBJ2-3,CASSHQWSEVTDTQYF,TGCGCCAGCAGCCATCAGTGGTCGGAGGTGACAGATACGCAGTATTTT
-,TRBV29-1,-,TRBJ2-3,CSVEGGDRSLTDTDTQYF,TGCAGCGTTGAAGGTGGAGACCGATCGCTCACCGACACAGATACGCAGTATTTT
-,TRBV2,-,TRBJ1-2,CASSEDPAAGYTF,TGTGCCAGCAGTGAAGACCCGGCAGCTGGCTACACCTTC
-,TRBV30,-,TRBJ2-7,CAWSGGNEQYF,TGTGCCTGGAGCGGAGGTAACGAGCAGTACTTC
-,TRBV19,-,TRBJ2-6,CASVGSGANVLTF,TGTGCCAGTGTGGGATCTGGGGCCAACGTCCTGACTTTC
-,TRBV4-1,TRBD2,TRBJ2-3,CASSQYSGGFDTDTQYF,TGCGCCAGCAGCCAATATTCCGGGGGGTTCGACACAGATACGCAGTATTTT
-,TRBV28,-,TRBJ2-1,CASSPWNEQFF,TGTGCCAGCTCCCCATGGAATGAGCAGTTCTTC
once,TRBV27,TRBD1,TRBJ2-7,CASSPVGGAYEQYF,TGTGCCAGCAGCCCCGTAGGGGGCGCCTACGAGCAGTACTTC
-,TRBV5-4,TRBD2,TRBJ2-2,CASSFLLAGTGELFF,TGTGCCAGCAGCTTTCTTCTAGCGGGGACCGGGGAGCTGTTTTTT
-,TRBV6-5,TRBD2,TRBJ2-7,CASSPGAGYQEQYF,TGTGCCAGCAGCCCGGGAGCGGGGTACCAGGAGCAGTACTTC
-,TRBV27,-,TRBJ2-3,CASSLWRGALTDTQYF,TGTGCCAGCAGTTTATGGCGAGGGGCCCTCACAGATACGCAGTATTTT
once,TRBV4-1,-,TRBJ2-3,CASSHRTDTQYF,TGCGCCAGCAGCCACCGTACAGATACGCAGTATTTT
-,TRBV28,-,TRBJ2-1,CASSTWRPLPQFF,TGTGCCAGCAGTACCTGGAGGCCCCTACCTCAGTTCTTC
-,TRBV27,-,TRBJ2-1,CASRPDGSYNEQFF,TGTGCCAGCCGGCCGGACGGATCCTACAATGAGCAGTTCTTC
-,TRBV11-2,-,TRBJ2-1,CASSLDIWQGPYNEQFF,TGTGCCAGCAGCTTAGACATTTGGCAGGGGCCCTACAATGAGCAGTTCTTC
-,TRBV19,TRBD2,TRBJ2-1,CASSVTSGNEQFF,TGTGCCAGTAGTGTGACTAGCGGGAATGAGCAGTTCTTC
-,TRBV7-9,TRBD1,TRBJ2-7,CASSATDRGHYEQYF,TGTGCCAGCAGCGCGACGGACAGGGGGCACTACGAGCAGTACTTC